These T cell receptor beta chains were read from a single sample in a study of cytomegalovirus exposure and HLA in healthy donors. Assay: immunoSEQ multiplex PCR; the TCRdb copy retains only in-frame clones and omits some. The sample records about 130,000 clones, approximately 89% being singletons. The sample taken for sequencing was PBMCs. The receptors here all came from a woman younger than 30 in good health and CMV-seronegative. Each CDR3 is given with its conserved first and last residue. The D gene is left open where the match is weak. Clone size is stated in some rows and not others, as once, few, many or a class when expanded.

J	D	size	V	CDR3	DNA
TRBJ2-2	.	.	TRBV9	CASSVATAGTGELFF	TGTGCCAGCAGCGTAGCTACCGCAGGCACCGGGGAGCTGTTTTTT
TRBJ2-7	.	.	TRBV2	CASSDPPWRVSSYEQYF	TGTGCCAGCAGTGATCCCCCCTGGCGGGTCAGCTCCTACGAGCAGTACTTC
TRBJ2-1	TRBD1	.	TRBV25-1	CASSGWYTGGIGEQFF	TGTGCCAGCAGTGGGTGGTACACAGGGGGCATTGGAGAGCAGTTCTTC
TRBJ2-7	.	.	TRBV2	CASSVDFTYEQYF	TGTGCCAGCAGCGTAGACTTTACCTACGAGCAGTACTTC
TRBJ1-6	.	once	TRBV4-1	CASSSPFLNSPLHF	TGCGCCAGCAGCTCCCCCTTCTTGAATTCACCCCTCCACTTT
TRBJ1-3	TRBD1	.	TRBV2	CASSQQGARSGNTIYF	TGTGCCAGCAGTCAACAGGGGGCCAGAAGTGGAAACACCATATATTTT
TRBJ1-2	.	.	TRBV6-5	CASTPWGGDYGYTF	TGTGCCAGCACCCCGTGGGGGGGAGACTATGGCTACACCTTC
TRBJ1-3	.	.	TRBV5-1	CASSETGNTIYF	TGCGCCAGCAGCGAGACTGGAAACACCATATATTTT
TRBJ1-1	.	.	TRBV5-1	CASSRDTEEAFF	TGCGCCAGCAGTCGGGACACGGAGGAAGCTTTCTTT
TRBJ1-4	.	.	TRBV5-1	CASSLGGAGTNEKLFF	TGCGCCAGCAGCTTGGGCGGGGCTGGGACTAATGAAAAACTGTTTTTT
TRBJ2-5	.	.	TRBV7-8	CASSLWRHRLETQYF	TGTGCCAGCAGCTTATGGCGCCACAGATTAGAGACCCAGTACTTC
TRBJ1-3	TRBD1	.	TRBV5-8	CASSLTGGLDTIYF	TGTGCCAGCAGCTTGACAGGGGGCTTGGACACCATATATTTT
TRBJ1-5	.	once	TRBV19	CASSTRSGVSNQPQHF	TGTGCCAGTAGTACTAGGTCGGGGGTGAGCAATCAGCCCCAGCATTTT
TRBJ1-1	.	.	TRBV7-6	CASSFMWRTEAFF	TGTGCCAGCAGCTTCATGTGGCGGACTGAAGCTTTCTTT
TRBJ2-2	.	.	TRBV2	CASRVAENTGELFF	TGTGCCAGCCGGGTGGCAGAGAACACCGGGGAGCTGTTTTTT
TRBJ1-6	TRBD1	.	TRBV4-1	CASSEGQGNNSPLHF	TGCGCCAGCAGCGAGGGACAGGGGAATAATTCACCCCTCCACTTT
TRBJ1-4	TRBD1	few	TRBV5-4	CASSRQGASEKLFF	TGTGCCAGCAGCCGACAGGGGGCGAGTGAAAAACTGTTTTTT
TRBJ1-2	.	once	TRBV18	CASSRSAREDYGYTF	TGTGCCAGCTCACGATCGGCCAGGGAGGACTATGGCTACACCTTC
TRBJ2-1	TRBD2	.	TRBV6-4	CASSRTGTSGDNEQFF	TGTGCCAGCAGCCGAACCGGGACTAGCGGGGACAATGAGCAGTTCTTC
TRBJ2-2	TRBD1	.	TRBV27	CASSLSLTGWGTGELFF	TGTGCCAGCAGTTTATCCTTGACAGGGTGGGGCACCGGGGAGCTGTTTTTT
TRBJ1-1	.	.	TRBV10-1	CASSPDSYTEAFF	TGCGCCAGCAGCCCGGACTCATACACTGAAGCTTTCTTT
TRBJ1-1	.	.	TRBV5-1	CASSLGSAKKAFF	TGCGCCAGCAGCTTGGGCTCCGCGAAGAAAGCTTTCTTT
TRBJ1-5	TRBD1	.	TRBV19	CASSSKTGPQPQHF	TGTGCCAGTAGTTCTAAGACAGGGCCCCAGCCCCAGCATTTT
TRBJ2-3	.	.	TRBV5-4	CASSFVDTDTQYF	TGTGCCAGCAGCTTTGTAGACACAGATACGCAGTATTTT
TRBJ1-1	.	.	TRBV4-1	CASSQGLGAMNTEAFF	TGCGCCAGCAGCCAAGGTTTGGGGGCGATGAACACTGAAGCTTTCTTT
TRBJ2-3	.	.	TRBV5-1	CATRDHKGGTSTDTQYF	TGCGCCACCCGAGACCATAAAGGGGGAACTAGCACAGATACGCAGTATTTT
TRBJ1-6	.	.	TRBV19	CASSIGQRGNSPLHF	TGTGCCAGTAGTATAGGACAGAGAGGTAATTCACCCCTCCACTTT
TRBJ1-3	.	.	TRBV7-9	CASSFPTAVSGNTIYF	TGTGCCAGCAGCTTCCCGACTGCCGTCTCTGGAAACACCATATATTTT
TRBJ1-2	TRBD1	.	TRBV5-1	CASSTGQGEGYTF	TGCGCCAGCAGCACCGGACAGGGAGAGGGCTACACCTTC
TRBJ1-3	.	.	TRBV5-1	CASSLNVAGSSGNTIYF	TGCGCCAGCAGCTTGAATGTCGCGGGTAGCTCTGGAAACACCATATATTTT
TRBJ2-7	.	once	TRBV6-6	CASSYSRAYEQYF	TGTGCCAGCAGTTACTCCCGGGCCTACGAGCAGTACTTC
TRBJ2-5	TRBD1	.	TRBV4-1	CASSLGTGGWSETQYF	TGCGCCAGCAGCCTGGGGACAGGGGGTTGGTCAGAGACCCAGTACTTC
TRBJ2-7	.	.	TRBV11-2	CASSLERGKIYEQYF	TGTGCCAGCAGCTTAGAGCGGGGAAAGATATACGAGCAGTACTTC
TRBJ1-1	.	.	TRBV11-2	CASSLVGGYGTEAFF	TGTGCCAGCAGCTTAGTGGGAGGTTACGGCACTGAAGCTTTCTTT
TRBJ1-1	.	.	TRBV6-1	CASIGVTEAFF	TGTGCCAGCATAGGGGTCACTGAAGCTTTCTTT
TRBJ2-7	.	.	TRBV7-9	CASSFMYEQYF	TGTGCCAGCAGCTTCATGTACGAGCAGTACTTC
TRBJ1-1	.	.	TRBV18	CASSPEQGRAEAFF	TGTGCCAGCTCACCAGAACAGGGAAGAGCTGAAGCTTTCTTT
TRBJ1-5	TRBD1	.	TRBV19	CASSILITGGNQPQHF	TGTGCCAGTAGTATATTAATCACAGGGGGGAATCAGCCCCAGCATTTT
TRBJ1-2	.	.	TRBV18	CASSPELTDNYGYTF	TGTGCCAGCTCACCAGAGCTTACAGACAACTATGGCTACACCTTC
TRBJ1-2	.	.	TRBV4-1	CASSGHLGGYTF	TGCGCCAGCAGCGGACACCTAGGTGGCTACACCTTC